Listed below are T cell receptor beta chains from one sample, sequenced in a study of T cell responses to AZD1222 COVID-19 vaccine. Clones were read by immunoSEQ multiplex PCR, and TCRdb kept only the in-frame ones, dropping some. Of approximately 110,000 clones in the sample, about nine tenths are singletons; the top ten hold 7% to 9%. Here the sequenced sample was peripheral blood, taken on day 0 of AZD1222 vaccination. The receptors stem from an adult in good health. Each CDR3 is given with its conserved first and last residue. A D gene is named only where the DNA matches it firmly. Where a row states a size, it is once, few, many or the class of an expanded clone; other rows omit it.

-	TRBJ2-3	12	TRBV27	-	CASSNPLDTQYF	TGTGCCAGCAGCAACCCCTTGGATACGCAGTATTTT
-	TRBJ2-5	14	TRBV9	-	CASSVAPGQETQYF	TGTGCCAGCAGCGTAGCTCCAGGTCAAGAGACCCAGTACTTC
TRBD1	TRBJ1-2	15	TRBV3-1/TRBV3-2	-	CASSQPTGGADGYTF	TGTGCCAGCAGCCAGCCGACAGGGGGCGCAGATGGCTACACCTTC
-	TRBJ1-5	15	TRBV3-1/TRBV3-2	-	CASSQGGLSNQPQHF	TGTGCCAGCAGCCAAGGTGGATTGAGCAATCAGCCCCAGCATTTT
-	TRBJ1-1	13	TRBV27	-	CASSFQRATEAFF	TGTGCCAGCAGTTTTCAGAGGGCAACTGAAGCTTTCTTT
TRBD1	TRBJ1-6	14	TRBV10-1	once	CASSEGTANSPLHF	TGCGCCAGCAGTGAGGGGACAGCTAATTCACCCCTCCACTTT
TRBD1	TRBJ1-5	18	TRBV3-1/TRBV3-2	-	CASSLGTGTGYSNQPQHF	TGTGCCAGCAGCCTTGGGACAGGGACCGGATATAGCAATCAGCCCCAGCATTTT
TRBD1	TRBJ1-4	10	TRBV19	many	CATSGTELFF	TGTGCCACCAGTGGGACAGAACTGTTTTTT
-	TRBJ1-3	15	TRBV5-8	few	CASSLSGATGNTIYF	TGTGCCAGCAGCTTATCGGGGGCCACTGGAAACACCATATATTTT
TRBD1	TRBJ2-5	13	TRBV5-1	-	CASSPGTVETQYF	TGCGCCAGCAGCCCCGGGACAGTAGAGACCCAGTACTTC
TRBD1	TRBJ2-3	13	TRBV5-1	-	CASHTGGTDTQYF	TGCGCCAGCCACACAGGGGGTACAGATACGCAGTATTTT
-	TRBJ2-3	15	TRBV19	-	CASSIFSTSQDTQYF	TGTGCCAGTAGTATCTTCTCCACGTCCCAAGATACGCAGTATTTT
TRBD1	TRBJ1-2	14	TRBV28	-	CASSGTGTNYGYTF	TGTGCCAGCAGTGGGACAGGGACTAACTATGGCTACACCTTC
TRBD1	TRBJ2-6	18	TRBV3-1/TRBV3-2	-	CASSPRDSEYSGANVLTF	TGTGCCAGCAGCCCCCGGGACAGCGAATACTCTGGGGCCAACGTCCTGACTTTC
-	TRBJ2-3	11	TRBV9	-	CASSRGDTQYF	TGTGCCAGCAGCCGGGGGGATACGCAGTATTTT
-	TRBJ2-7	14	TRBV28	-	CASREGAGSYEQYF	TGTGCCAGCAGGGAGGGGGCAGGGTCCTACGAGCAGTACTTC
-	TRBJ2-7	11	TRBV20-1	few	CSARKGNEQYF	TGCAGTGCTAGAAAGGGTAACGAGCAGTACTTC
-	TRBJ2-6	12	TRBV29-1	once	CSVDSGANVLTF	TGCAGCGTTGACTCTGGGGCCAACGTCCTGACTTTC
TRBD2	TRBJ2-1	16	TRBV3-1/TRBV3-2	-	CASSQGEAGGPDEQFF	TGTGCCAGCAGCCAAGGAGAAGCGGGGGGACCCGATGAGCAGTTCTTC
-	TRBJ1-5	13	TRBV12-3/TRBV12-4	once	CASQWEGNQPQHF	TGTGCCAGCCAATGGGAAGGCAATCAGCCCCAGCATTTT
-	TRBJ2-7	10	TRBV20-1	-	CSARGYEQYF	TGCAGTGCCCGTGGGTACGAGCAGTACTTC